The subject of this entry is one T cell receptor (beta chain). This record comes from a study of blood T cell repertoires in COVID-19. Across the study: Some COVID-19 samples were acute and others convalescent; all came from the United States, Italy and Spain.

TCRdb's copy holds only in-frame clones and misses some; the assay was immunoSEQ multiplex PCR. The sample includes approximately 90,000 clones, roughly 80% seen only once; the top ten take roughly 4.4%. The CDR3 spans 18 residues. The germline CDR1 and CDR2 sequences are LNHNV and YYDKDF (reference sequence). V shed 3 bases, J shed 0 bases, and the junction held 11 bases outside the gene matches. Material: peripheral blood. This TCR came from a man aged 55 to 70 with acute or convalescent COVID-19. The chain uses TRBV15 and TRBJ2-1, with 7 bases that match TRBD2. CDR3 bases: TGTGCCACCAGCAGCGTTACAAGGACTAGGAGCTCCTACAATGAGCAGTTCTTC. This codes for CATSSVTRTRSSYNEQFF.